The rows below give T cell receptor beta chains drawn from one sample of a study of cytomegalovirus exposure and HLA in healthy donors. Some clones are missing from TCRdb's copy, which holds only in-frame ones; the method was immunoSEQ multiplex PCR. The sample holds around 300,000 clones, approximately 86% seen once. The sample comprised PBMCs. Every receptor here comes from a woman younger than 35 in good health and CMV-seronegative. Both conserved end residues are part of each CDR3. A D gene is named only where the DNA matches it firmly. Size is omitted from some rows. Given values are once, few, many or a class for expanded clones.

TRBV5-1	NA	TRBJ2-5	TRBD1	CASSPGQQETQYF	TGCGCCAGCAGCCCGGGACAGCAAGAGACCCAGTACTTC
TRBV29-1	NA	TRBJ2-3	NA	CSVEEAGPGQLTQYF	TGCAGCGTTGAAGAAGCGGGGCCGGGACAACTTACGCAGTATTTT
TRBV11-2	NA	TRBJ1-1	NA	CASSLDVRSEAFF	TGTGCCAGCAGCTTAGATGTCAGGTCTGAAGCTTTCTTT
TRBV19	NA	TRBJ2-1	NA	CASTRVEGDPRNEQFF	TGTGCCAGTACCAGAGTAGAGGGGGACCCGCGGAATGAGCAGTTCTTC
TRBV18	NA	TRBJ2-7	NA	CASSPRTESPREQYF	TGTGCCAGCTCACCGCGGACTGAGTCTCCGCGTGAGCAGTACTTC
TRBV2	NA	TRBJ1-6	NA	CASSLGLSGNSPLHF	TGTGCCAGCAGCCTCGGCCTGTCAGGAAATTCACCCCTCCACTTT
TRBV28	NA	TRBJ1-2	TRBD1	CASSQGQGGGYTF	TGTGCCAGCAGTCAGGGACAGGGAGGGGGCTACACCTTC
TRBV20-1	NA	TRBJ2-7	TRBD2	CSAWHRDYIYF	TGCAGTGCTTGGCACCGGGACTACATATACTTC
TRBV9	once	TRBJ1-5	NA	CASSRGNQPQHF	TGTGCCAGCTCCCGGGGCAATCAGCCCCAGCATTTT
TRBV7-8	NA	TRBJ2-1	TRBD2	CASSLARLADYNEQFF	TGTGCCAGCAGCTTAGCGAGACTAGCAGATTACAATGAGCAGTTCTTC
TRBV29-1	NA	TRBJ2-7	TRBD1	CSVEDEDREYEQYF	TGCAGCGTTGAGGATGAGGACAGGGAATACGAGCAGTACTTC
TRBV7-2	once	TRBJ1-3	TRBD1	CASSSHSTGSGNTIYF	TGTGCCAGCAGCTCCCATTCGACAGGGAGTGGAAACACCATATATTTT
TRBV30	NA	TRBJ1-5	NA	CAWSVGQGSNQPQHF	TGTGCCTGGAGTGTGGGGCAGGGGAGCAATCAGCCCCAGCATTTT
TRBV7-9	few	TRBJ1-1	NA	CASSNGQSAAFF	TGTGCCAGCAGCAACGGACAGTCAGCAGCTTTCTTT
TRBV18	NA	TRBJ1-2	TRBD1	CASSPSTGEYGYTF	TGTGCCAGCTCACCATCGACAGGGGAATATGGCTACACCTTC
TRBV29-1	NA	TRBJ1-2	TRBD1	CSVPWDRVHHGYTF	TGCAGCGTTCCCTGGGACAGGGTCCACCATGGCTACACCTTC
TRBV28	once	TRBJ2-1	TRBD1	CASGVDRDSYNEQFF	TGTGCCAGCGGAGTAGACAGGGACTCCTACAATGAGCAGTTCTTC